Below are 13 T cell receptor beta chains sequenced from a single sample in a study of T cells expressing NK-cell markers. TCRdb reworked the 5' RACE reads into one entry per CDR3 protein, no DNA. This repertoire includes about 150,000 distinct CDR3 sequences. Source material: blood T cells: a sorted CD56 or NKG2C T cell subset, CD4+ or CD8+ T cells, or bulk PBMC T cells (not recorded which). The receptor source for this set is a woman aged 50 to 60 in good health.

The rearrangement links TRBV21-1 to TRBJ2-2; TCRdb outputs TRBD2, but without DNA this stays unchecked. TRBV21-1 is noted as a pseudogene. CDR3 size: 18 residues. CDR3 loop: CASSKARVVAQNTGELFF.

This sequence joins TRBV7-3 and TRBJ1-1. Germline V CDR1 and CDR2: SGHTA, FQGTGA. This CDR3 spans 13 amino acids. The CDR3 protein is CASSLRGGTEAFF.

The chain carries TRBV20-1 and TRBJ2-1; TCRdb calls TRBD2, which cannot be checked without DNA. CDR1 DFQATT and CDR2 SNEGSKA come from the germline V gene (reference sequence). The CDR3 is made up of 16 amino acids. CDR3 region: CSARAPGGGRGDEQFF.

The chain recombines TRBV30 with TRBJ1-4. CDR3 length: 12 residues. Germline lookup yields CDR1 GTSNPN and CDR2 SVGIG (reference sequence). CDR3 amino acids: CACIKGGEKLFF.

The chain joins TRBV4-1 to TRBJ2-2; with no DNA, the TCRdb D assignment of TRBD2 cannot be verified. This CDR3 is built from 17 residues. CDR1 is MGHRA, CDR2 YSYEKL, per germline. The chain's CDR3 is CASSQATSGGNTGELFF.

V usage is TRBV27 and J usage is TRBJ2-3. The V gene's germline CDR1 is MNHEY and CDR2 SMNVEV (reference sequence). The CDR3 spans 14 residues. The CDR3 sequence: CASSLSLSTDTQYF.

This chain connects TRBV11-3 to TRBJ2-1. Looked up from germline, CDR1 is SGHNT and CDR2 is YENEEA. CDR3 size: 15 residues. The CDR3 loop reads CASSLPANTYNEQFF. Complete variable domain (other parts from reference TRBV11-3 and TRBJ2-1): EAGVVQSPRYKIIEKKQPVAFWCNPISGHNTLYWYLQNLGQGPELLIRYENEEAVDDSQLPKDRFSAERLKGVDSTLKIQPAELGDSAVYLCASSLPANTYNEQFFGPGTRLTVL.

V and J are TRBV7-9 and TRBJ2-1; the D call of TRBD1 rests on TCRdb alone, since no DNA is present to check it. Germline V lookup: CDR1 SEHNR, CDR2 FQNEAQ (reference sequence). The CDR3 consists of 14 residues. This chain's CDR3 is CASSLGTGRNEQFF.

The chain is built from TRBV15 and TRBJ1-2; there is no DNA to check the TCRdb D call of TRBD1. Germline-derived CDR1 and CDR2 are LNHNV and YYDKDF (reference sequence). This CDR3 is 14 amino acids long. The CDR3 loop is CATSRDRDRGGYTF.

The chain carries TRBV7-8 and TRBJ2-7. This CDR3 comprises 14 residues. CDR1 SGHVS and CDR2 FQNEAQ come from the germline V gene. The CDR3: CASGTSGGTYEQYF.

The chain has TRBV12-3 or TRBV12-4 and TRBJ2-1. The CDR3 runs to 14 residues. The CDR3 protein is CASSFQSPYNEQFF.

The rearrangement joins TRBV2 to TRBJ2-4; TCRdb's assignment of TRBD2 cannot be checked, as there is no DNA. Germline CDR1 and CDR2: SNHLY and FYNNEI. The CDR3 is made up of 13 amino acids. The CDR3 region is CASSEGRLKIQYF.

The J gene is TRBJ1-1, the V gene TRBV7-9; the TCRdb call, TRBD1, lacks DNA for checking. The CDR3 length is 14 residues. Germline V gene sequence: CDR1 SEHNR, CDR2 FQNEAQ (reference sequence). CDR3 region: CASRHTGDNTEAFF.